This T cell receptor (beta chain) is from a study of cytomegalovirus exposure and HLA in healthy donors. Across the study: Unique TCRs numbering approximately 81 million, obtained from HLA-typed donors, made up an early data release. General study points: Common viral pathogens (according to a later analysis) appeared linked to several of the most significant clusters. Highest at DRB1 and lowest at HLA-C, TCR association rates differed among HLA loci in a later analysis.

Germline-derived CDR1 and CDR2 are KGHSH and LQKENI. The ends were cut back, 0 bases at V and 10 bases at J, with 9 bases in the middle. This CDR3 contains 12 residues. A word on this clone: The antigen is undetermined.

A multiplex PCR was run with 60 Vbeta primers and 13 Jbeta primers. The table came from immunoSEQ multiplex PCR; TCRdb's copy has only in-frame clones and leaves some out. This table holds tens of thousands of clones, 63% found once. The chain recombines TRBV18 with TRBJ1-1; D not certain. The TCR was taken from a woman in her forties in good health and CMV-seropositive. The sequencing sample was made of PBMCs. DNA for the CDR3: TGTGCCAGCTCACCACCCAACAGCAGAGCTTTCTTT. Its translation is CASSPPNSRAFF.